These T cell receptor beta chains were read from a single sample in a study of OX40 agonist ivuxolimab in advanced cancers. Profiled with immunoSEQ multiplex PCR; TCRdb holds only in-frame clones, not every one. The profile shows roughly 43,000 clones, 88% of them singletons. The input for sequencing was CD4+ or CD8+ T cells sorted from blood, taken in a trial of the OX40 agonist ivuxolimab. The receptors were sampled from an adult with an advanced solid tumor such as melanoma, head and neck, liver or kidney cancer. Each CDR3 is given with its conserved first and last residue. Each record gives: V gene, D gene, clone size, J gene, CDR3 protein, CDR3 DNA. A D gene is named only where the DNA matches it firmly. Expanded clones are given a class, and other clones once, few, many or no size at all.

v_call: TRBV20-1
d_call: NA
clone_size: NA
j_call: TRBJ2-5
cdr3_aa: CSAPKGETQYF
cdr3_nt: TGCAGTGCTCCCAAAGGGGAGACCCAGTACTTC

v_call: TRBV23-1
d_call: TRBD1
clone_size: once
j_call: TRBJ2-7
cdr3_aa: CASSPKAMDRAYEQYF
cdr3_nt: TGCGCCAGCAGTCCCAAGGCTATGGACAGGGCCTACGAGCAGTACTTC

v_call: TRBV7-3
d_call: NA
clone_size: NA
j_call: TRBJ2-1
cdr3_aa: CASSTYTSSYNEQFF
cdr3_nt: TGTGCCAGCAGCACGTACACTAGCTCCTACAATGAGCAGTTCTTC

v_call: TRBV9
d_call: TRBD2
clone_size: NA
j_call: TRBJ2-1
cdr3_aa: CASSVGSGVTYNEQFF
cdr3_nt: TGTGCCAGCAGCGTTGGTAGCGGGGTCACCTACAATGAGCAGTTCTTC

v_call: TRBV7-6
d_call: NA
clone_size: NA
j_call: TRBJ2-3
cdr3_aa: CASSQHPGADADTQYF
cdr3_nt: TGTGCCAGCAGCCAGCACCCGGGGGCTGACGCAGATACGCAGTATTTT

v_call: TRBV5-6
d_call: NA
clone_size: NA
j_call: TRBJ1-5
cdr3_aa: CASTWGNNQPQHF
cdr3_nt: TGTGCCAGCACGTGGGGGAATAATCAGCCCCAGCATTTT

v_call: TRBV7-3
d_call: NA
clone_size: NA
j_call: TRBJ2-2
cdr3_aa: CASSSGQNTGELFF
cdr3_nt: TGTGCCAGCAGCTCGGGACAGAACACCGGGGAGCTGTTTTTT

v_call: TRBV6-4
d_call: NA
clone_size: NA
j_call: TRBJ2-5
cdr3_aa: CASSDSRATQETQYF
cdr3_nt: TGTGCCAGCAGTGACTCGAGGGCAACTCAAGAGACCCAGTACTTC

v_call: TRBV5-1
d_call: NA
clone_size: NA
j_call: TRBJ2-2
cdr3_aa: CASSLDGGGFSGELFF
cdr3_nt: TGCGCCAGCAGCTTGGACGGAGGGGGGTTCAGCGGGGAGCTGTTTTTT

v_call: TRBV7-7
d_call: TRBD1
clone_size: NA
j_call: TRBJ2-7
cdr3_aa: CASSPTPTGGWYEQYF
cdr3_nt: TGTGCTAGCAGCCCCACACCGACAGGGGGGTGGTACGAGCAGTACTTC

v_call: TRBV11-3
d_call: TRBD1
clone_size: NA
j_call: TRBJ1-1
cdr3_aa: CASSLEGQSKTEAFF
cdr3_nt: TGTGCCAGCAGCTTAGAGGGACAGTCAAAGACTGAAGCTTTCTTT

v_call: TRBV4-1
d_call: TRBD2
clone_size: NA
j_call: TRBJ2-7
cdr3_aa: CASSQAGGGEQYF
cdr3_nt: TGCGCCAGCAGCCAGGCGGGGGGGGGCGAGCAGTACTTC

v_call: TRBV10-2
d_call: NA
clone_size: NA
j_call: TRBJ1-1
cdr3_aa: CASSESGGFEAFF
cdr3_nt: TGCGCCAGCAGTGAGTCAGGGGGTTTTGAAGCTTTCTTT

v_call: TRBV6-6
d_call: TRBD2
clone_size: NA
j_call: TRBJ2-3
cdr3_aa: CASSSGLAGITDTQYF
cdr3_nt: TGTGCCAGCAGTTCGGGACTAGCGGGAATCACAGATACGCAGTATTTT

v_call: TRBV10-3
d_call: TRBD1
clone_size: NA
j_call: TRBJ2-1
cdr3_aa: CAIGTEYNEQFF
cdr3_nt: TGTGCCATCGGGACAGAGTACAATGAGCAGTTCTTC

v_call: TRBV29-1
d_call: NA
clone_size: NA
j_call: TRBJ2-3
cdr3_aa: CSVPRDGQDTQYF
cdr3_nt: TGCAGCGTTCCCCGGGACGGACAAGATACGCAGTATTTT

v_call: TRBV6-5
d_call: NA
clone_size: once
j_call: TRBJ1-5
cdr3_aa: CASMGISGANQPQHF
cdr3_nt: TGTGCCAGCATGGGAATATCGGGGGCCAATCAGCCCCAGCATTTT

v_call: TRBV28
d_call: TRBD1
clone_size: NA
j_call: TRBJ1-4
cdr3_aa: CASSLMTGTGIEKLFF
cdr3_nt: TGTGCCAGCAGTTTAATGACGGGGACAGGAATTGAAAAACTGTTTTTT

v_call: TRBV2
d_call: TRBD2
clone_size: NA
j_call: TRBJ2-7
cdr3_aa: CATREASGGSYEQYF
cdr3_nt: TGTGCCACCAGGGAGGCTAGCGGGGGATCCTACGAGCAGTACTTC

v_call: TRBV19
d_call: NA
clone_size: few
j_call: TRBJ1-6
cdr3_aa: CASRMNNSPLHF
cdr3_nt: TGTGCCAGTAGAATGAATAATTCACCCCTCCACTTT

v_call: TRBV27
d_call: TRBD2
clone_size: NA
j_call: TRBJ2-3
cdr3_aa: CASSLRGGSTDTQYF
cdr3_nt: TGTGCCAGCAGTTTGCGGGGGGGGAGCACAGATACGCAGTATTTT

v_call: TRBV7-9
d_call: NA
clone_size: once
j_call: TRBJ2-7
cdr3_aa: CASSLPGTLSYEQYF
cdr3_nt: TGTGCCAGCAGCTTGCCCGGGACATTATCCTACGAGCAGTACTTC

v_call: TRBV11-1
d_call: NA
clone_size: NA
j_call: TRBJ1-1
cdr3_aa: CASSRLRHTEAFF
cdr3_nt: TGTGCCAGCAGCCGCCTAAGACACACTGAAGCTTTCTTT

v_call: TRBV6-5
d_call: TRBD2
clone_size: NA
j_call: TRBJ2-2
cdr3_aa: CASSFGTSGDGELFF
cdr3_nt: TGTGCCAGCAGTTTCGGGACTAGCGGGGACGGGGAGCTGTTTTTT

v_call: TRBV15
d_call: TRBD2
clone_size: NA
j_call: TRBJ2-5
cdr3_aa: CATSRDFQSPGGETQYF
cdr3_nt: TGTGCCACCAGCAGAGATTTTCAGAGCCCGGGGGGGGAGACCCAGTACTTC

v_call: TRBV30
d_call: NA
clone_size: NA
j_call: TRBJ1-1
cdr3_aa: CAWRRQTGAFF
cdr3_nt: TGTGCCTGGAGGAGACAGACGGGAGCTTTCTTT

v_call: TRBV7-9
d_call: TRBD1
clone_size: few
j_call: TRBJ2-5
cdr3_aa: CASSEGQGGETQYF
cdr3_nt: TGTGCCAGCAGCGAGGGACAGGGTGGAGAGACCCAGTACTTC

v_call: TRBV5-1
d_call: NA
clone_size: NA
j_call: TRBJ1-4
cdr3_aa: CASRLTGDEKLFF
cdr3_nt: TGCGCCAGCAGGTTGACAGGAGATGAAAAACTGTTTTTT

v_call: TRBV6-1
d_call: NA
clone_size: once
j_call: TRBJ1-6
cdr3_aa: CASGGGGENSPLHF
cdr3_nt: TGTGCCAGCGGGGGAGGAGGGGAAAATTCACCCCTCCACTTT

v_call: TRBV5-6
d_call: TRBD1
clone_size: NA
j_call: TRBJ2-7
cdr3_aa: CASSGQGGADEQYF
cdr3_nt: TGTGCCAGCAGCGGACAGGGTGGTGCCGACGAGCAGTACTTC

v_call: TRBV5-1
d_call: NA
clone_size: NA
j_call: TRBJ2-3
cdr3_aa: CASSTGQETDTQYF
cdr3_nt: TGCGCCAGCAGCACGGGACAAGAAACAGATACGCAGTATTTT

v_call: TRBV11-2
d_call: TRBD2
clone_size: NA
j_call: TRBJ2-1
cdr3_aa: CASSLVSGGAFYNEQFF
cdr3_nt: TGTGCCAGCAGCTTAGTGAGCGGGGGGGCTTTCTACAATGAGCAGTTCTTC

v_call: TRBV7-9
d_call: NA
clone_size: NA
j_call: TRBJ2-5
cdr3_aa: CASSFNQGLETQYF
cdr3_nt: TGTGCCAGCAGCTTCAACCAAGGGTTGGAGACCCAGTACTTC

v_call: TRBV5-6
d_call: NA
clone_size: NA
j_call: TRBJ2-2
cdr3_aa: CASSRLSGELFF
cdr3_nt: TGTGCCAGCAGCCGCCTTAGTGGGGAGCTGTTTTTT

v_call: TRBV11-2
d_call: TRBD2
clone_size: NA
j_call: TRBJ2-7
cdr3_aa: CASSQAGLGGYEQYF
cdr3_nt: TGTGCCAGCAGCCAGGCGGGACTAGGGGGCTACGAGCAGTACTTC

v_call: TRBV19
d_call: NA
clone_size: NA
j_call: TRBJ1-1
cdr3_aa: CASSTPGGNTEAFF
cdr3_nt: TGTGCCAGTAGTACGCCGGGAGGTAATACTGAAGCTTTCTTT

v_call: TRBV9
d_call: TRBD1
clone_size: NA
j_call: TRBJ1-6
cdr3_aa: CASSPSPTGSSYNSPLHF
cdr3_nt: TGTGCCAGCAGCCCCTCTCCGACAGGGAGCTCCTATAATTCACCCCTCCACTTT

v_call: TRBV4-2
d_call: NA
clone_size: NA
j_call: TRBJ1-1
cdr3_aa: CASSQEGRGNTEAFF
cdr3_nt: TGTGCCAGCAGCCAAGAGGGCAGGGGGAACACTGAAGCTTTCTTT

v_call: TRBV18
d_call: TRBD1
clone_size: few
j_call: TRBJ1-2
cdr3_aa: CASSPAGGYGYTF
cdr3_nt: TGTGCCAGCTCACCTGCAGGGGGCTATGGCTACACCTTC

v_call: TRBV15
d_call: TRBD1
clone_size: few
j_call: TRBJ2-2
cdr3_aa: CATSRETGTGRFSGELFF
cdr3_nt: TGTGCCACCAGCAGAGAAACCGGGACAGGGAGGTTTTCCGGGGAGCTGTTTTTT

v_call: TRBV28
d_call: NA
clone_size: NA
j_call: TRBJ2-7
cdr3_aa: CASSPFGSFYEQYF
cdr3_nt: TGTGCCAGCAGCCCTTTCGGCAGCTTCTACGAGCAGTACTTC

v_call: TRBV5-5
d_call: TRBD1
clone_size: NA
j_call: TRBJ2-7
cdr3_aa: CASSLANRGLYEQYF
cdr3_nt: TGTGCCAGCAGCTTGGCTAATAGGGGGCTCTACGAGCAGTACTTC

v_call: TRBV21-1
d_call: NA
clone_size: NA
j_call: TRBJ1-3
cdr3_aa: CARPPDSGSGNTIYF
cdr3_nt: TGTGCCAGGCCCCCAGACAGCGGCTCTGGAAACACCATATATTTT

v_call: TRBV27
d_call: NA
clone_size: NA
j_call: TRBJ2-1
cdr3_aa: CASSHWEGGLYNEQFF
cdr3_nt: TGTGCCAGCAGTCACTGGGAGGGGGGTCTCTACAATGAGCAGTTCTTC

v_call: TRBV9
d_call: NA
clone_size: NA
j_call: TRBJ1-6
cdr3_aa: CASSGGRAINSPLHF
cdr3_nt: TGTGCCAGCAGCGGGGGTCGTGCGATCAATTCACCCCTCCACTTT

v_call: TRBV5-1
d_call: NA
clone_size: NA
j_call: TRBJ2-6
cdr3_aa: CASSLSGLGGANVLTF
cdr3_nt: TGCGCCAGCAGCTTGTCAGGTCTAGGTGGGGCCAACGTCCTGACTTTC

v_call: TRBV10-3
d_call: TRBD1
clone_size: NA
j_call: TRBJ2-7
cdr3_aa: CATTQGQGADEQYF
cdr3_nt: TGTGCCACCACCCAAGGACAGGGGGCCGACGAGCAGTACTTC

v_call: TRBV4-3
d_call: NA
clone_size: few
j_call: TRBJ1-6
cdr3_aa: CASSPTRSYNSPLHF
cdr3_nt: TGCGCCAGCAGTCCGACTAGGTCCTATAATTCACCCCTCCACTTT

v_call: TRBV29-1
d_call: NA
clone_size: NA
j_call: TRBJ2-7
cdr3_aa: CSVLQGGGSYEQYF
cdr3_nt: TGCAGCGTCTTACAGGGAGGGGGGTCCTACGAGCAGTACTTC

v_call: TRBV18
d_call: NA
clone_size: NA
j_call: TRBJ2-7
cdr3_aa: CASSKGRAAYSYEQYF
cdr3_nt: TGTGCCAGCTCAAAGGGGCGGGCCGCCTACTCCTACGAGCAGTACTTC

v_call: TRBV5-1
d_call: TRBD1
clone_size: NA
j_call: TRBJ2-7
cdr3_aa: CASSLPGQGASEQYF
cdr3_nt: TGCGCCAGCAGCTTACCGGGACAGGGAGCGTCCGAGCAGTACTTC

v_call: TRBV29-1
d_call: NA
clone_size: NA
j_call: TRBJ2-1
cdr3_aa: CSVPNGQTSYNEQFF
cdr3_nt: TGCAGCGTTCCAAATGGACAGACTTCCTACAATGAGCAGTTCTTC

v_call: TRBV29-1
d_call: NA
clone_size: NA
j_call: TRBJ1-1
cdr3_aa: CSVVKLDTEAFF
cdr3_nt: TGCAGCGTTGTAAAGCTGGACACTGAAGCTTTCTTT

v_call: TRBV4-1
d_call: NA
clone_size: NA
j_call: TRBJ1-2
cdr3_aa: CASSQDRVFGYTF
cdr3_nt: TGCGCCAGCAGCCAAGACAGGGTGTTTGGCTACACCTTC

v_call: TRBV30
d_call: NA
clone_size: NA
j_call: TRBJ1-1
cdr3_aa: CAWSVGRGLIEAFF
cdr3_nt: TGTGCCTGGAGTGTAGGCCGGGGGTTGATAGAAGCTTTCTTT

v_call: TRBV19
d_call: TRBD2
clone_size: once
j_call: TRBJ2-1
cdr3_aa: CASRGLAANNEQFF
cdr3_nt: TGTGCCAGTAGAGGGCTAGCGGCAAACAATGAGCAGTTCTTC